This entry lists 5 T cell receptor beta chains sequenced from one sample in a study of blood T cell repertoires in COVID-19. Method: immunoSEQ multiplex PCR; TCRdb's copy keeps in-frame clones and lacks some. The sample consists of fewer than 250,000 clones, about 85% of them appearing once. The sample consisted of peripheral blood. These TCRs come from a woman older than 75 with COVID-19, enrolled during active disease.

The chain carries TRBV9 and TRBJ1-6; perhaps TRBD1 as D (5 bases). CDR3 length: 14 amino acids. Looked up from germline, CDR1 is SGDLS and CDR2 is YYNGEE. V dropped 0 bases and J dropped 7 bases, with 8 bases sitting between them. The CDR3 reads CASSVGGVNSPLHF. Written as DNA, the CDR3 is TGTGCCAGCAGCGTAGGGGGGGTAAATTCACCCCTCCACTTT.

For this clone: Other DNA sequences in this specimen translate into the identical CDR3. The V gene is TRBV5-1, the J gene TRBJ2-3; perhaps TRBD2 as D (6 bases). V was trimmed by 2 bases and J by 0 bases, leaving 10 bases between them. The CDR3 sequence is 15 residues long. Germline V gene sequence: CDR1 SGHRS, CDR2 YFSETQ. The CDR3: CASSFGGASTDTQYF. The CDR3 coding sequence is TGCGCCAGCAGCTTCGGCGGGGCTAGCACAGATACGCAGTATTTT.

The V and J genes are TRBV7-3 and TRBJ2-1; the D gene is possibly TRBD2 (5 bases). V was cut by 1 base and J by 5 bases, with 12 bases left in between. The CDR3 contains 15 residues. CDR1 is SGHTA and CDR2 is FQGTGA in the germline V gene. The CDR3 region is CASSLSGSYDNEQFF. CDR3 in DNA: TGTGCCAGCAGCTTAAGCGGGTCGTATGACAATGAGCAGTTCTTC.

CDR3 protein: CASSLSGGKETQYF. The CDR3 DNA follows: TGTGCCAGCAGCCTAAGCGGCGGGAAAGAGACCCAGTACTTC. The gene calls are TRBV3-1 (or the pseudogene TRBV3-2) and TRBJ2-5; D is perhaps TRBD2 (6 bases). The CDR3 has 14 amino acids. V lost 4 bases and J lost 3, with 12 bases in between. Germline values: CDR1 LGHDT, CDR2 YNNKEL (reference sequence).

This sequence joins TRBV28 and TRBJ2-1; D gene uncertain. Germline lookup yields CDR1 MDHEN and CDR2 SYDVKM. CDR3 length: 17 residues. The V and J ends lost 5 bases and 1 base respectively, with 18 bases between them. The CDR3 sequence is CASSPLGRASSYNEQFF. In DNA form, the CDR3 reads TGTGCCAGCAGTCCCCTCGGTCGAGCAAGTTCCTACAATGAGCAGTTCTTC.